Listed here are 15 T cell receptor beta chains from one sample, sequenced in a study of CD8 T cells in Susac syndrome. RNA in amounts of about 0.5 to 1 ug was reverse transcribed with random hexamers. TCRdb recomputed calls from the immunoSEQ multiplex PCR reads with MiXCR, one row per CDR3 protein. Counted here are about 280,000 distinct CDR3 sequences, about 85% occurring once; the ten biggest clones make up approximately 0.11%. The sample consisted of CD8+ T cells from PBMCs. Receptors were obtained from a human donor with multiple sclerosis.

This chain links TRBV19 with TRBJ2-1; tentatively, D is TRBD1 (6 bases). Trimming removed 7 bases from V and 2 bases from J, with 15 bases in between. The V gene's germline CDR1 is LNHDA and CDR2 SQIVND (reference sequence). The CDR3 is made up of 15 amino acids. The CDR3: CASTRVRDTYNEQFF. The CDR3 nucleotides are TGTGCCAGTACCCGGGTGAGGGACACCTACAATGAGCAGTTCTTC.

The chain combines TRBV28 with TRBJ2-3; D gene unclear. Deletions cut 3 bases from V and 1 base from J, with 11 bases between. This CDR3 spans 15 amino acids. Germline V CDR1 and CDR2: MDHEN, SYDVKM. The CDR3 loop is CASSLSRSRTDTQYF. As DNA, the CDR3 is TGTGCCAGCAGTTTGTCCAGGTCTCGCACAGATACGCAGTATTTT.

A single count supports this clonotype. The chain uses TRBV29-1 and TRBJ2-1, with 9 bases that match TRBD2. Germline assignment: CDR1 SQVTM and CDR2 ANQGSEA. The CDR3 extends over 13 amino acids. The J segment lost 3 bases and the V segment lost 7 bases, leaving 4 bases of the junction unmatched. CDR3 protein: CSAVAGDYNEQFF. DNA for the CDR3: TGCAGCGCAGTAGCGGGAGACTACAATGAGCAGTTCTTC.

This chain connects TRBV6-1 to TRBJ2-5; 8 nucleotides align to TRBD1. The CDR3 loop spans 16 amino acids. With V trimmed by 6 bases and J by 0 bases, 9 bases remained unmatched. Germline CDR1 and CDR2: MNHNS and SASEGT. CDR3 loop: CASRTRQGRYQETQYF. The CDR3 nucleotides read TGTGCCAGCAGAACCAGACAGGGGCGCTACCAAGAGACCCAGTACTTC.

The CDR3, as DNA: TGTGCCAGCAGCCCGGGACCTAGCGGGACTCGTAAAGGCGAGCAGTACTTC. Its protein is CASSPGPSGTRKGEQYF. V usage is TRBV3-1 and J usage is TRBJ2-7; 9 bases are shared with TRBD2. Looked up from germline, CDR1 is LGHDT and CDR2 is YNNKEL (reference sequence). This CDR3 spans 17 amino acids. With 4 bases clipped from V and 6 bases from J, the junction kept 16 bases outside the gene matches.

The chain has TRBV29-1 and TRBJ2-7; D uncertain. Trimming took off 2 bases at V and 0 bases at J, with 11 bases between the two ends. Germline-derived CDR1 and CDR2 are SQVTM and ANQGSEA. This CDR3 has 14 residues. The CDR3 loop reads CSVEYPSSSYEQYF. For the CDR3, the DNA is TGCAGCGTTGAATATCCTTCCAGCTCCTACGAGCAGTACTTC.

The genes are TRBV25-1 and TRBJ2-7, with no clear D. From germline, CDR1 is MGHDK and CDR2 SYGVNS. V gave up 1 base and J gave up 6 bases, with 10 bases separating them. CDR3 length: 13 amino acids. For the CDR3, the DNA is TGTGCCAGCAGTGAATGGAACGTGGGCGAGCAGTACTTC. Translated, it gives CASSEWNVGEQYF.

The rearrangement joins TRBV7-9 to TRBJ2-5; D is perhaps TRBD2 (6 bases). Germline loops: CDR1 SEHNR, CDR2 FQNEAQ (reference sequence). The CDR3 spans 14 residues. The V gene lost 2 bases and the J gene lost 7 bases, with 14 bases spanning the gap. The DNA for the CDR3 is TGTGCCAGCAGCTTACAGGAGGGGCGAGGGACCCAGTACTTC. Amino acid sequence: CASSLQEGRGTQYF. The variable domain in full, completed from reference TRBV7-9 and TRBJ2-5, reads DTGVSQNPRHKITKRGQNVTFRCDPISEHNRLYWYRQTLGQGPEFLTYFQNEAQLEKSRLLSDRFSAERPKGSFSTLEIQRTEQGDSAMYLCASSLQEGRGTQYFGPGTRLLVL.

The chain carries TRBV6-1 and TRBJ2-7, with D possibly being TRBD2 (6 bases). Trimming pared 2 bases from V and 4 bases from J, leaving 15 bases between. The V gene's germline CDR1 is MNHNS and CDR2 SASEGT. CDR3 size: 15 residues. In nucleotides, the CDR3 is TGTGCCAGCAGTGAATGGGTGGGAGGCCTATACGAGCAGTACTTC. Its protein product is CASSEWVGGLYEQYF.

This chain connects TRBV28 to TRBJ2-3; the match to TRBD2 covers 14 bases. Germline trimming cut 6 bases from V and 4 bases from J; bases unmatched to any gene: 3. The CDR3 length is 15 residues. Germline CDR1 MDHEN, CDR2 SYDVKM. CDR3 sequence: CASRGGLAGADTQYF. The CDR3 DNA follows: TGTGCCAGCAGGGGGGGACTAGCGGGGGCAGATACGCAGTATTTT.

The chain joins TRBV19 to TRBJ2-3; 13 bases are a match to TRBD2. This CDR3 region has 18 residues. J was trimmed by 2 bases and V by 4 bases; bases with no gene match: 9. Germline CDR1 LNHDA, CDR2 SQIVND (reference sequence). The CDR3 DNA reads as TGTGCCAGTAGTAGGACTAGCGGGAGATGGGGACCCACAGATACGCAGTATTTT. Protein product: CASSRTSGRWGPTDTQYF.

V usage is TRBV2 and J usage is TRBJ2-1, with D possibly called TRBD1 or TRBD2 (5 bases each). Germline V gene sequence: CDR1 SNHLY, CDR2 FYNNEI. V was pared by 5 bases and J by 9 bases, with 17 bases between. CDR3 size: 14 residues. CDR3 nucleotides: TGTGCCAGCAGTCCTGGGACGGTGGAGCGTGAGCAGTTCTTC. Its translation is CASSPGTVEREQFF.

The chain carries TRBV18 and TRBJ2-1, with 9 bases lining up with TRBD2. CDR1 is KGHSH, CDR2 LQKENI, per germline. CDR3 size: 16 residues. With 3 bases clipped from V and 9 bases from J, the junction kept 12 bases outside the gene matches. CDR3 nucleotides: TGTGCCAGCTCACCTTGGATTAGCGGGAGTGAGAGTGAGCAGTTCTTC. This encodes CASSPWISGSESEQFF. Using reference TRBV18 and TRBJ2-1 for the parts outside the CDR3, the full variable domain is NAGVMQNPRHLVRRRGQEARLRCSPMKGHSHVYWYRQLPEEGLKFMVYLQKENIIDESGMPKERFSAEFPKEGPSILRIQQVVRGDSAAYFCASSPWISGSESEQFFGPGTRLTVL.

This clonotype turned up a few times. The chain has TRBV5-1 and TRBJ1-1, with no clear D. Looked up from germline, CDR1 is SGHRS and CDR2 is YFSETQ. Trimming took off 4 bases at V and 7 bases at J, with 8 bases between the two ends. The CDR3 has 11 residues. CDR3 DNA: TGCGCCAGCAGCCTGTCAGGTGAAGCTTTCTTT. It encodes CASSLSGEAFF.

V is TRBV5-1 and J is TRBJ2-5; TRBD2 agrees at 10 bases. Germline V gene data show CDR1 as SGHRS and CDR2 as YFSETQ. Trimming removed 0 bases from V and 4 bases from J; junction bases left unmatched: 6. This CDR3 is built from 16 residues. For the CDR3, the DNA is TGCGCCAGCAGCTTGGGTCTAGCGGGAGTAAGAGAGACCCAGTACTTC. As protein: CASSLGLAGVRETQYF.